The 5 T cell receptor beta chains given below trace back to one sample, sequenced in a study of post-analysis software for immune sequencing data. Included in the TCR beta cDNA libraries were unique molecular identifiers. MiXCR, run by TCRdb on the PCR reads, gives a single entry per CDR3 protein. The sample gives roughly 600,000 distinct CDR3 sequences, about 44% of which show up once; 1.5% to 2% is in the top ten. Findings of the study overall: In patients, TRBV5-6, TRBV5-1 and TRBV20-1 belonged to five or six TRBV segments found more frequently than in controls.

Their antigens remain unidentified. Material for sequencing was blood. The receptors shown here come from a girl aged 10-17 years with multiple sclerosis.

The rearrangement uses TRBV7-9 and TRBJ1-2, with D possibly being TRBD1 (6 bases). Germline V gene lookup returns CDR1 SEHNR and CDR2 FQNEAQ (reference sequence). The CDR3 length is 17 residues. Trimming cost V 1 base and J 5 bases, with 20 bases left between them. The CDR3 DNA reads as TGTGCCAGCAGCTTAGTCGTGCGGGGGCGACAAGGTTATGGCTACACCTTC. This translates into CASSLVVRGRQGYGYTF. Based on the CDR3 plus reference TRBV7-9 and TRBJ1-2, the full variable domain is DTGVSQNPRHKITKRGQNVTFRCDPISEHNRLYWYRQTLGQGPEFLTYFQNEAQLEKSRLLSDRFSAERPKGSFSTLEIQRTEQGDSAMYLCASSLVVRGRQGYGYTFGSGTRLTVV.

This clonotype has more than one count but fewer than ten. This rearrangement joins TRBV27 to TRBJ1-5; D not certain. The V gene lost 0 bases and the J gene lost 5 bases, with 14 bases spanning the gap. From germline, CDR1 is MNHEY and CDR2 SMNVEV (reference sequence). This CDR3 is built from 16 residues. CDR3 in DNA: TGTGCCAGCAGTTTATCCTCGGAGAATCCCGATCAGCCCCAGCATTTT. It encodes CASSLSSENPDQPQHF.

CDR3 nucleotides: TGCGCCAGCAGCGCGGCCGGCTCCAACTCTGGGGCCAACGTCCTGACTTTC. The encoded protein is CASSAAGSNSGANVLTF. The J gene is TRBJ2-6, the V gene TRBV5-1; no clear D. The CDR3 is 17 residues long. Germline CDR1 and CDR2: SGHRS and YFSETQ. Between the trimmed V and J ends, which lost 4 bases and 0 bases, there was a span of 14 bases.

This chain's CDR3 is CASTGPPRTGDEKLFF. The CDR3 coding sequence is TGTGCCAGCACCGGACCCCCCCGGACAGGGGATGAAAAACTGTTTTTT. The rearrangement joins TRBV12-3 or TRBV12-4 to TRBJ1-4, with 9 positions matching TRBD1. With 7 bases clipped from V and 6 bases from J, the junction kept 12 bases outside the gene matches. This CDR3 has 16 amino acids.

The sample holds a few counts of this clonotype. Sequence at one end of the junction differs from germline and may be a read error. J is TRBJ2-3 and V is TRBV7-3; unclear D gene. The length of the CDR3 is 13 residues. Germline CDR1 is SGHTA and CDR2 is FQGTGA. CDR3 coding DNA: TGCGCCAGCAGCTTGGGTTCGGCAGATACGCAGTATTTT. Its protein is CASSLGSADTQYF.